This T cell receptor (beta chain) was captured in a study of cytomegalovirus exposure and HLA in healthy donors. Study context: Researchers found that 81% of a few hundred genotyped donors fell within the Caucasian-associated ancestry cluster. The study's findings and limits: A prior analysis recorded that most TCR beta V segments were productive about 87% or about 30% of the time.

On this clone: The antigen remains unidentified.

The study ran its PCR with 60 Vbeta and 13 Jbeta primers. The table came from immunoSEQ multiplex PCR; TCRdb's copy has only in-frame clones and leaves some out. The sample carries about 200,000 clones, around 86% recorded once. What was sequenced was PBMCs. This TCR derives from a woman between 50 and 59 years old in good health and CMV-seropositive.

Here the CDR3 reads CASSQGGLETQYF. The CDR3 DNA reads TGTGCCAGCAGTCAGGGGGGATTGGAGACCCAGTACTTC. V gene TRBV5-4 combines with J gene TRBJ2-5, with D perhaps TRBD1 (7 bases). The germline V and J ends were trimmed by 5 bases and 5 bases, with 13 bases remaining between them. CDR3 length equals 13 residues. CDR1 and CDR2 from the germline V gene are SGHNT and YYREEE (reference sequence).